A selection of T cell receptor beta chains follows, all from one sample in a study of CD8+ T cells in alopecia areata. Sequenced by immunoSEQ multiplex PCR; TCRdb stores in-frame clones only, minus some. This table has 120,000 or so clones, 61% appearing once. Material: CD4+ T cells sorted from blood, obtained at week 4, from a patient treated with tofacitinib. The receptors were gathered from a human donor with alopecia areata. The CDR3 runs from the conserved cysteine through the conserved F or W. D genes are given only for firm matches. Clone size, where shown, is once, few, many, or a class for clones that have expanded.

d_call	clone_size	v_call	j_call	cdr3_aa	cdr3_nt
NA	NA	TRBV7-3	TRBJ1-2	CASSQAQENYGYTF	TGCGCCAGCAGCCAAGCCCAGGAGAACTATGGCTACACCTTC
TRBD1	NA	TRBV28	TRBJ2-7	CASSPGQGPYEQYF	TGTGCCAGCAGCCCGGGACAGGGACCCTACGAGCAGTACTTC
TRBD1	once	TRBV5-1	TRBJ2-2	CASSWTGTGELFF	TGCGCCAGCAGCTGGACAGGGACCGGGGAGCTGTTTTTT
TRBD1	few	TRBV7-2	TRBJ2-5	CASSFGQGEETQYF	TGTGCCAGCAGCTTCGGACAGGGTGAGGAGACCCAGTACTTC
NA	few	TRBV9	TRBJ2-7	CASSVGPRTDYEQYF	TGTGCCAGCAGCGTAGGACCCCGAACGGACTACGAGCAGTACTTC
NA	NA	TRBV5-6	TRBJ2-1	CASSLTENEQFF	TGTGCCAGCAGCCTAACAGAAAATGAGCAGTTCTTC
NA	few	TRBV29-1	TRBJ1-1	CSVVRTVAFF	TGCAGCGTTGTAAGGACGGTAGCTTTCTTT
TRBD2	NA	TRBV29-1	TRBJ2-2	CSGGLAESTGELFF	TGCAGCGGGGGACTAGCGGAGTCCACTGGGGAGCTGTTTTTT
NA	NA	TRBV5-6	TRBJ2-3	CASSTGGGIGTDTQYF	TGTGCCAGCAGCACCGGCGGAGGTATTGGCACAGATACGCAGTATTTT
NA	NA	TRBV2	TRBJ2-1	CASKVSYDNEQFF	TGTGCCAGCAAGGTGTCCTACGACAATGAGCAGTTCTTC
TRBD1	NA	TRBV29-1	TRBJ2-3	CSVGDRALTDTQYF	TGCAGCGTTGGGGACAGGGCCCTCACAGATACGCAGTATTTT
NA	NA	TRBV10-3	TRBJ2-5	CAISEVQARGQETQYF	TGTGCCATCAGTGAGGTTCAGGCCCGAGGCCAAGAGACCCAGTACTTC
TRBD1	NA	TRBV4-3	TRBJ2-7	CASSLYRGYEQYF	TGCGCCAGCAGTCTGTACAGGGGGTACGAGCAGTACTTC
NA	NA	TRBV5-4	TRBJ2-6	CASSFRAAGANVLTF	TGTGCCAGCAGCTTCCGGGCAGCAGGGGCCAACGTCCTGACTTTC
NA	once	TRBV28	TRBJ1-2	CASSLVQGIYGYTF	TGTGCCAGCAGTTTAGTGCAGGGAATCTATGGCTACACCTTC
NA	once	TRBV30	TRBJ2-1	CACTRGVLSLNEQFF	TGTGCCTGCACGAGGGGGGTTCTTAGTCTAAATGAGCAGTTCTTC
TRBD1	NA	TRBV4-2	TRBJ2-7	CASSHGQGTYEQYF	TGTGCCAGCAGCCACGGACAGGGTACCTACGAGCAGTACTTC
NA	few	TRBV5-6	TRBJ1-1	CASSLGMARTEAFF	TGTGCCAGCAGCTTAGGGATGGCTCGAACTGAAGCTTTCTTT
TRBD1	NA	TRBV29-1	TRBJ1-2	CSVELGTGGYVYGYTF	TGCAGCGTTGAATTGGGGACAGGGGGCTATGTCTATGGCTACACCTTC
TRBD2	NA	TRBV5-1	TRBJ2-1	CASCRTSGRADEQFF	TGCGCCAGCTGCCGGACTAGCGGGAGGGCGGATGAGCAGTTCTTC
NA	NA	TRBV30	TRBJ2-1	CAWSVLFRGSNEQFF	TGTGCCTGGAGTGTACTATTCAGGGGAAGCAATGAGCAGTTCTTC
NA	few	TRBV27	TRBJ2-7	CASSSYEQYF	TGTGCCAGCAGTTCCTACGAGCAGTACTTC
NA	NA	TRBV4-2	TRBJ1-1	CASSSYSGQGEAFF	TGTGCCAGCAGCTCCTATTCGGGGCAGGGTGAAGCTTTCTTT
TRBD1	NA	TRBV5-1	TRBJ1-6	CASSLGDRVGSPLHF	TGCGCCAGCAGCTTAGGAGACAGGGTGGGTTCACCCCTCCACTTT
TRBD2	NA	TRBV6-5	TRBJ2-1	CASSYSTQRGGEQFF	TGTGCCAGCAGTTACTCGACCCAGCGGGGGGGTGAGCAGTTCTTC
NA	NA	TRBV10-3	TRBJ1-1	CAISDGGRDTEAFF	TGTGCCATCAGTGATGGGGGGCGGGACACTGAAGCTTTCTTT
NA	NA	TRBV9	TRBJ1-3	CASSVATGTGNTIYF	TGTGCCAGCAGCGTAGCTACGGGTACTGGAAACACCATATATTTT
NA	few	TRBV7-9	TRBJ1-4	CASSLATGYEKLFF	TGTGCCAGCAGCTTAGCGACAGGATATGAAAAACTGTTTTTT
NA	NA	TRBV5-4	TRBJ2-7	CASSQQGPNEQYF	TGTGCCAGCAGCCAACAGGGTCCCAACGAGCAGTACTTC
NA	few	TRBV30	TRBJ2-6	CAWSVGGANVLTF	TGTGCCTGGAGTGTTGGTGGGGCCAACGTCCTGACTTTC
NA	NA	TRBV29-1	TRBJ1-2	CSVGEIDYTF	TGCAGCGTTGGCGAGATCGACTACACCTTC
NA	NA	TRBV5-1	TRBJ1-4	CASSPTTSRREKLFF	TGCGCCAGCAGCCCCACGACTTCCCGAAGGGAAAAACTGTTTTTT
NA	NA	TRBV5-1	TRBJ2-3	CASSLNDYLTQYF	TGCGCCAGCAGCTTGAACGACTATCTTACGCAGTATTTT